Each of the 32 T cell receptor beta chains below was sequenced from the same sample in a study of T cells in Graves' hyperthyroidism and ophthalmopathy. There were TCR beta CDR3 regions amplified from RNA transcripts. First-round RT-PCR targeting the TCR CDR3 was performed with the HTBI primer set. TCRdb re-called the multiplex PCR reads with MiXCR, one entry per CDR3 protein. Counted here are over 200,000 distinct CDR3 sequences, approximately 17% occurring once; the ten biggest clones make up around 50%. The specimen was blood. The receptors originated from a man in his fifties or sixties with Graves' hyperthyroidism.

This clonotype has a count of ten or more. This chain connects TRBV7-8 to TRBJ2-1; maybe TRBD1 (5 bases). This CDR3 contains 16 residues. V gave up 0 bases and J gave up 7 bases, with 16 bases separating them. In germline, CDR1 is SGHVS, CDR2 FQNEAQ. CDR3 protein: CASSLALGSRGNEQFF. CDR3 nucleotides: TGTGCCAGCAGCTTAGCGCTGGGTAGTAGGGGTAATGAGCAGTTCTTC.

With respect to this clonotype: A read error may produce the germline difference seen at one junction end. V usage is TRBV7-8 and J usage is TRBJ2-1; the D gene is possibly TRBD1 (6 bases). CDR3 length equals 13 residues. The germline V gene encodes CDR1 SGHVS and CDR2 FQNEAQ. CDR3 loop: CASSLGRDNGQFF. CDR3 nucleotides: TGTGCCAGCAGCTTAGGCAGGGACAATGGGCAGTTCTTC.

This clonotype appeared a few times. V gene TRBV4-3 combines with J gene TRBJ2-7, with 8 bases aligning to TRBD1. Losses at the gene ends were 1 base for V and 2 bases for J; bases not matched to a gene: 4. The CDR3 is made up of 15 amino acids. CDR1 and CDR2 from the germline V gene are LGHNA and YSLEER. The CDR3 spells CASSQVMGQAYEQYF. The CDR3 bases are TGCGCCAGCAGCCAAGTTATGGGACAGGCCTACGAGCAGTACTTC.

The chain employs TRBV7-8 and TRBJ2-1, with TRBD2 matching 9 bases. CDR1 SGHVS and CDR2 FQNEAQ come from the germline V gene. J gave up 8 bases and V 5 bases, and 7 bases lay outside the gene matches. The CDR3 consists of 14 residues. The CDR3 sequence is CASSQSGGKDEQFF. CDR3 DNA: TGTGCCAGCAGCCAGAGCGGGGGGAAAGATGAGCAGTTCTTC.

V and J are TRBV20-1 and TRBJ2-7; TRBD2 matches 10 bases. V shed 6 bases, J shed 7 bases, and the junction held 9 bases outside the gene matches. The CDR3 length is 13 residues. Germline V gives CDR1 DFQATT, CDR2 SNEGSKA (reference sequence). The CDR3 DNA reads TGCAGTGCCCCGAGAGCGGGAGGGCGGGAGCAGTACTTC. It yields the protein CSAPRAGGREQYF.

The chain has TRBV11-3 and TRBJ2-6; D possibly corresponds to TRBD2 (5 bases). Germline V gives CDR1 SGHNT, CDR2 YENEEA. This CDR3 region has 16 residues. The V gene lost 5 bases and the J gene lost 1 base, with 12 bases spanning the gap. CDR3 loop: CASSLSGNSGANVLTF. The CDR3 DNA follows: TGTGCCAGCAGCCTCTCCGGGAATTCTGGGGCCAACGTCCTGACTTTC.

This clonotype appeared many times. The CDR3: CASSLDAGAQETQYF. The DNA for the CDR3 is TGTGCCAGCAGCTTAGATGCAGGGGCTCAAGAGACCCAGTACTTC. The chain joins TRBV11-2 to TRBJ2-5; D is perhaps TRBD1 (6 bases). Germline lookup yields CDR1 SGHAT and CDR2 FQNNGV. The length of the CDR3 is 15 residues. Between the trimmed V and J ends, which lost 0 bases and 2 bases, there was a span of 10 bases.

This clonotype was observed many times. The chain employs TRBV6-1 and TRBJ1-1, with 7 bases that match TRBD1. Per the germline V gene, CDR1 is MNHNS and CDR2 is SASEGT. V lost 2 bases, J lost 5 bases, and 5 bases stayed unmatched. The CDR3 has 14 residues. CDR3 region: CASSETGVRTEAFF. CDR3 nucleotide sequence: TGTGCCAGCAGTGAAACAGGGGTAAGAACTGAAGCTTTCTTT.

There are many counts of this clonotype. The gene calls are TRBV11-2 and TRBJ2-3; D is unresolved. Germline assignment: CDR1 SGHAT and CDR2 FQNNGV. V gave up 0 bases and J gave up 7 bases, with 5 bases separating them. The CDR3 spans 12 residues. The CDR3 here is CASSLDSNTQYF. As DNA, the CDR3 is TGTGCCAGCAGCTTAGATTCCAATACGCAGTATTTT.

This clonotype was counted ten times or more. The chain joins TRBV12-3 or TRBV12-4 to TRBJ1-1; 7 bases are shared with TRBD1. The CDR3 consists of 15 residues. V shed 5 bases, J shed 6 bases, and the junction held 12 bases outside the gene matches. CDR3 nucleotides: TGTGCCAGCAGTCCCGCCCTGACAGGGTGGCCTGAAGCTTTCTTT. Its protein is CASSPALTGWPEAFF.

V is TRBV9 and J is TRBJ2-1, with a weak D call TRBD1 (6 bases). The CDR3 loop spans 15 amino acids. Germline V lookup: CDR1 SGDLS, CDR2 YYNGEE. Trimming shortened V by 4 bases and J by 0 bases, and 11 bases separated the two germline ends. The chain's CDR3 is CASSPRGPSYNEQFF. As DNA, the CDR3 is TGTGCCAGCAGCCCCAGGGGTCCCTCCTACAATGAGCAGTTCTTC.

This clonotype has a handful of counts. An end of the junction differs from the germline gene, which may be a read error. V is TRBV2 and J is TRBJ2-5; possible D gene TRBD2, 5 bases. Germline CDR1 and CDR2: SNHLY and FYNNEI. The CDR3 loop spans 16 amino acids. Written as DNA, the CDR3 is TGTGCCGGCAGTGAAGGTTTTAACGGGATGCTTGAGACCCAGTACTTC. Protein product: CAGSEGFNGMLETQYF.

This clonotype was seen many times. As DNA, the CDR3 is TGCGCCAGCAGCTTGGGACAGGCGCTCAACGAGCAGTACTTC. This sequence encodes CASSLGQALNEQYF. V usage is TRBV5-1 and J usage is TRBJ2-7; TRBD1 is a possible D gene (6 bases). V lost 0 bases to trimming and J lost 5 bases, with 12 bases between them. CDR1 SGHRS and CDR2 YFSETQ come from the germline V gene. CDR3 length: 14 amino acids.

This chain uses TRBV7-2 with TRBJ1-1, with D possibly being TRBD1 (5 bases). This CDR3 region has 18 residues. Germline V gives CDR1 SGHTA, CDR2 FQGNSA. Trimming left V 0 bases short and J 3 bases short, with 20 bases between. The CDR3 DNA follows: TGTGCCAGCAGCTTAGCCGGGGGAGGGACCACATTGGACACTGAAGCTTTCTTT. Protein product: CASSLAGGGTTLDTEAFF.

The table lists this clonotype with many counts. The rearrangement uses TRBV2 and TRBJ2-7; D is ambiguous. Trimming removed 2 bases from V and 7 bases from J, with 9 bases in between. CDR3 length equals 12 residues. CDR1 is SNHLY, CDR2 FYNNEI, per germline. CDR3 region: CASSESVFEQYF. The CDR3 DNA follows: TGTGCCAGCAGTGAATCGGTCTTTGAGCAGTACTTC.

This clonotype occurred many times. V and J are TRBV9 and TRBJ2-7; TRBD2 agrees at 11 bases. The CDR3 covers 16 residues. V was clipped by 3 bases and J by 5 bases; unmatched bases: 10. Germline lookup yields CDR1 SGDLS and CDR2 YYNGEE. The CDR3 region is CASSAFSGRAYDEQYF. The CDR3 DNA reads as TGTGCCAGCAGCGCCTTTAGCGGGAGGGCCTATGACGAGCAGTACTTC.

V gene TRBV3-1 combines with J gene TRBJ2-2; no definite D call. The CDR3 sequence is 15 residues long. Trimming removed 2 bases at V and 2 bases at J, with 9 bases between. CDR1 and CDR2 (germline): LGHDT, YNNKEL (reference sequence). DNA for the CDR3: TGTGCCAGCAGCCAACGGTCAGAAAACACCGGGGAGCTGTTTTTT. It specifies CASSQRSENTGELFF.

This clonotype has a handful of counts. This chain joins TRBV5-1 and TRBJ2-7; 13 bases are a match to TRBD2. Trimming cost V 0 bases and J 5 bases; bases outside gene matches: 5. The V gene's germline CDR1 is SGHRS and CDR2 YFSETQ. CDR3 length: 16 residues. The CDR3 region has the DNA TGCGCCAGCAGCTTGGCTCCGGGACTAGCGGGAAACGAGCAGTACTTC. It codes for CASSLAPGLAGNEQYF.

This clonotype was found a few times. The chain joins TRBV14 to TRBJ2-7, with TRBD2 matching over 11 bases. Germline V gene data show CDR1 as SGHDN and CDR2 as FVKESK. The CDR3 sequence is 15 residues long. The junction had 6 bases not matched to a gene; V was cut back by 4 bases and J by 4 bases. This chain's CDR3 is CASSREGLADYEQYF. CDR3 DNA: TGTGCCAGCAGCCGGGAGGGACTAGCGGATTACGAGCAGTACTTC.

CDR3: CASSFISSTDTQYF. The CDR3 bases are TGTGCCAGCAGCTTTATATCTAGCACAGATACGCAGTATTTT. The rearrangement links TRBV7-9 to TRBJ2-3; no clear D gene. Germline CDR1 reads SEHNR; CDR2 reads FQNEAQ (reference sequence). Trimming shortened V by 3 bases and J by 0 bases, and 7 bases separated the two germline ends. The CDR3 runs to 14 residues.

Ten or more counts support this clonotype. J is TRBJ1-2 and V is TRBV5-5; no clear D. The CDR3 runs to 14 residues. CDR1 is SGHKS, CDR2 YYEKEE, per germline (reference sequence). Trimming left V 0 bases short and J 5 bases short, with 11 bases between. Written as DNA, the CDR3 is TGTGCCAGCAGCTTGGAGCCCAGCCTGTATGGCTACACCTTC. Translating gives CASSLEPSLYGYTF.

This clonotype has a count of ten or more. The genes are TRBV3-1 and TRBJ1-1; TRBD1 matches 9 bases. The CDR3 runs 15 residues. In germline, CDR1 is LGHDT, CDR2 YNNKEL (reference sequence). Trimming cost V 5 bases and J 2 bases; bases outside gene matches: 6. CDR3 sequence: CASSYGTGTNTEAFF. In DNA form, the CDR3 reads TGTGCCAGCAGCTACGGGACAGGGACTAACACTGAAGCTTTCTTT.

In its sample, this clonotype was seen a few times. The chain combines TRBV6-1 with TRBJ2-2; D remains ambiguous. CDR3 length equals 14 residues. Trimming took off 6 bases at V and 6 bases at J, with 14 bases between the two ends. CDR1 MNHNS and CDR2 SASEGT come from the germline V gene. CDR3 loop: CASRGTDSSGELFF. CDR3 coding DNA: TGTGCCAGCAGGGGTACAGATAGCTCCGGGGAGCTGTTTTTT.

The rearrangement uses TRBV4-1 and TRBJ2-1, with a tentative D call TRBD2 (6 bases). This CDR3 spans 19 amino acids. With 1 base removed from V and 3 bases from J, the gap between germline ends came to 22 bases. CDR1 and CDR2 from the germline V gene are MGHRA and YSYEKL. The CDR3 DNA sequence: TGCGCCAGCAGCCAAGTTGCACGGGAGATCCCCCCAAACTACAATGAGCAGTTCTTC. Its translation is CASSQVAREIPPNYNEQFF.

This clonotype was seen only a few times. This chain links TRBV24-1 with TRBJ1-5; D unclear. The V end was cut by 9 bases, the J end by 5 bases, with 19 bases between. The germline CDR1 and CDR2 sequences are KGHDR and SFDVKD. The CDR3 is made up of 15 amino acids. The CDR3 spells CATALWQDLDQPQHF. CDR3 sequence (DNA): TGTGCCACCGCACTGTGGCAGGACCTTGATCAGCCCCAGCATTTT.

Only a few counts were recorded for this clonotype. The chain has TRBV6-5 and TRBJ1-5; D uncertain. The CDR3 is 13 residues long. V shed 0 bases and J shed 5 bases, with 5 bases lying between them. Looked up from germline, CDR1 is MNHEY and CDR2 is SVGAGI. The chain's CDR3 is CASSYSADQPQHF. The CDR3 DNA follows: TGTGCCAGCAGTTACTCGGCAGATCAGCCCCAGCATTTT.

The chain uses TRBV25-1 and TRBJ2-7, with 11 bases that match TRBD1. Germline CDR1 reads MGHDK; CDR2 reads SYGVNS. The ends lost 6 bases at V and 4 bases at J; junction bases unmatched: 8. The CDR3 contains 15 residues. DNA of the CDR3: TGTGCCAGCAGCCACACGGGACAGGGGGTATACGAGCAGTACTTC. Its translation: CASSHTGQGVYEQYF.

This clonotype was observed at least ten times. The chain links TRBV30 to TRBJ2-1, with D unclear. The length of the CDR3 is 15 residues. Germline lookup yields CDR1 GTSNPN and CDR2 SVGIG (reference sequence). The germline V and J ends were trimmed by 6 bases and 6 bases, with 21 bases remaining between them. CDR3 in amino acids: CACNTGPRSVNEQFF. CDR3 DNA: TGTGCCTGTAATACCGGGCCTCGATCGGTCAATGAGCAGTTCTTC.

This clonotype came up a few times. Written as DNA, the CDR3 is TGCAGCGCTAGGGACTCTGGAGCTTTCTTT. This translates into CSARDSGAFF. V is TRBV29-1 and J is TRBJ1-1, with D possibly TRBD1 on 5 matching bases. There are 10 residues in the CDR3. Germline CDR1 SQVTM, CDR2 ANQGSEA. The ends were cut back, 7 bases at V and 10 bases at J, with 13 bases in the middle.

The rearrangement joins TRBV5-1 to TRBJ2-1, with D maybe TRBD2 (6 bases). Germline V gene sequence: CDR1 SGHRS, CDR2 YFSETQ. Trimming stripped 3 bases from V and 5 bases from J, with 21 bases between. CDR3 length: 17 residues. CDR3 nucleotides: TGCGCCAGCAGCTCTCGTCGGGCCCACGGGGAGGACAATGAGCAGTTCTTC. Protein sequence: CASSSRRAHGEDNEQFF.

V gene TRBV7-2 combines with J gene TRBJ1-2, with a weak D call TRBD1 (5 bases). Trimming took off 5 bases at V and 3 bases at J, with 16 bases between the two ends. Germline V gene data show CDR1 as SGHTA and CDR2 as FQGNSA. The CDR3 extends over 15 amino acids. CDR3 sequence: CASSPGRGRYYGYTF. CDR3 bases: TGTGCCAGCAGCCCGGGGCGGGGCCGATACTATGGCTACACCTTC. Supplemented by reference TRBV7-2 and TRBJ1-2, the full variable domain reads GAGVSQSPSNKVTEKGKDVELRCDPISGHTALYWYRQSLGQGLEFLIYFQGNSAPDKSGLPSDRFSAERTGGSVSTLTIQRTQQEDSAVYLCASSPGRGRYYGYTFGSGTRLTVV.

This clonotype came up a few times. V gene TRBV6-1 combines with J gene TRBJ2-7; D is possibly TRBD1 or TRBD2 (5 bases each). Per germline, CDR1 MNHNS and CDR2 SASEGT. The V and J ends lost 7 bases and 4 bases respectively, with 11 bases between them. The CDR3 is made up of 12 amino acids. Here the CDR3 reads CASNPRGYEQYF. Here the CDR3 DNA reads TGTGCCAGCAATCCGAGGGGATACGAGCAGTACTTC.